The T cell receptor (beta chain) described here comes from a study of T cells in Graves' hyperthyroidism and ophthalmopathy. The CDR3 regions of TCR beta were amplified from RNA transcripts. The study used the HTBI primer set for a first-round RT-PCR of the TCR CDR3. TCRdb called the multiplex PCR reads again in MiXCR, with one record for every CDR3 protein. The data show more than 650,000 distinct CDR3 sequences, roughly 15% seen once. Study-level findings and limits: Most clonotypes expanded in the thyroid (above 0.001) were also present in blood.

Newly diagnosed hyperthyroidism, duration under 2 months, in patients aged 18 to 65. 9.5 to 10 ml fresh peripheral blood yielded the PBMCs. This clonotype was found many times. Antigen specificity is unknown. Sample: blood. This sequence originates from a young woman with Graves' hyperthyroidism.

CDR3 coding DNA: TGTGCCAGCAGCCATTTCGAGGGGCCCCAGTACTTC. It specifies CASSHFEGPQYF. The chain couples TRBV3-1 to TRBJ2-5; perhaps D is TRBD1 or TRBD2 (5 bases each). This CDR3 has 12 amino acids. The V and J ends lost 3 bases and 9 bases respectively, with 11 bases between them. Germline V gene lookup returns CDR1 LGHDT and CDR2 YNNKEL (reference sequence).